This T cell receptor (beta chain) stems from a study of CD8 T cells in Susac syndrome. The multiple sclerosis controls, all treatment-naive patients, had relapsing-remitting disease that was stable or active. The RNA, about 0.45 to 1 ug, was put through reverse transcription using random hexamers. TCRdb redid the calling of the immunoSEQ multiplex PCR reads with MiXCR, one entry per CDR3 protein. Of about 250,000 distinct CDR3 sequences listed, about 93% are singletons. V was trimmed by 5 bases and J by 7 bases, leaving 8 bases between them. The CDR3 loop spans 10 amino acids. Looked up from germline, CDR1 is DFQATT and CDR2 is SNEGSKA (reference sequence).

The J gene is TRBJ1-1, the V gene TRBV20-1; D unresolved. Sequencing input: CD4+ T cells from PBMCs. This receptor was obtained from a human donor with multiple sclerosis. The CDR3 DNA is TGCAGTGCTCGCGGGTTTGAAGCTTTCTTT. Its protein product is CSARGFEAFF.